What follows describes a single T cell receptor (beta chain). Its antigen is unknown. The data are from a study of shared clonotypes between healthy human individuals. The quantity of DNA used in unsorted PBMC replicate PCRs was approximately 300 ng, corresponding to about 30,000 T cell genomes. Measured with immunoSEQ multiplex PCR; TCRdb has only the in-frame clones, and not every one. Of fewer than 550,000 clones in the sample, 75% to 80% were seen once. All donors were Caucasian adults living in Nashville, Tennessee. Unsorted samples used about 90 million PBMCs for genomic DNA. General study findings and limits: The sampled material consisted only of blood, and tissue repertoires are likely to differ.

This CDR3 contains 18 residues. The germline CDR1 and CDR2 sequences are MNHNS and SASEGT. V trimming: 4 bases; J trimming: 2 bases; junction bases outside the gene matches: 11. This receptor was identified in a woman in her 40s in good health. Some clones in this sample may be carry-over from other donors' samples. This sequence joins TRBV6-1 and TRBJ1-5, with 10 bases aligning to TRBD1. Sample: PBMCs. The CDR3 DNA reads TGTGCCAGCAGTGCGCGACTGACAGGGGGCACGGGCAATCAGCCCCAGCATTTT. Its translation is CASSARLTGGTGNQPQHF.